This T cell receptor beta chain was identified during a study of cytomegalovirus exposure and HLA in healthy donors. Study-level points and caveats: The authors later linked a missense DCLRE1C variant to TCR beta V- and J-gene trimming.

A multiplex PCR was run with 60 Vbeta primers and 13 Jbeta primers. The table came from immunoSEQ multiplex PCR; TCRdb's copy has only in-frame clones and leaves some out. In the table there are some 160,000 clones, 82% of which are singletons. In the case of this clone: Its matching antigen is unknown.

This TCR derives from a male donor in good health and CMV-seronegative. The sample comprised PBMCs.

The CDR3 nucleotides are TGTGCCAGCAGCTTAGTGGCGGGAAAAGAGACCCAGTACTTC. Encoded protein: CASSLVAGKETQYF. The genes are TRBV7-9 and TRBJ2-5; a weak D match, TRBD2 (6 bases). CDR3 length: 14 amino acids. Trimming took 1 base from V and 3 from J, leaving 9 bases between them. Looked up from germline, CDR1 is SEHNR and CDR2 is FQNEAQ (reference sequence).